Following are 22 T cell receptor beta chains from one sample sequenced in a study of T-cell reconstitution after alpha-beta-depleted transplantation in children. Unique molecular identifiers were incorporated into the prepared TCRbeta library. TCRdb re-analysed the PCR reads in MiXCR, keeping a single row per CDR3 protein. Of about 600,000 distinct CDR3 sequences listed, 23% are singletons. Here the sequenced sample was PBMCs, mostly from graft donor cells, taken 360 days after TCRalphabeta/CD19-depleted stem cell transplant. These receptors were collected from a boy younger than two who had a stem cell transplant for acute myeloid leukemia, so the T cells may come from the graft donor.

The sample holds a few counts of this clonotype. The chain is built from TRBV20-1 and TRBJ2-7; TRBD2 matches at 8 bases. This CDR3 has 15 amino acids. Germline assignment: CDR1 DFQATT and CDR2 SNEGSKA (reference sequence). V was pared by 6 bases and J by 2 bases, with 12 bases of the junction left unmatched. CDR3 loop: CSAFPSGGATYEQYF. The CDR3 DNA reads TGCAGTGCATTCCCCAGCGGGGGAGCGACCTACGAGCAGTACTTC.

There are a few counts of this clonotype. The V gene is TRBV7-2, the J gene TRBJ2-7; D unclear. V was trimmed by 3 bases and J by 3 bases, leaving 12 bases between them. The CDR3 covers 14 residues. Germline V gene data show CDR1 as SGHTA and CDR2 as FQGNSA. This chain's CDR3 is CASSFQRLSYEQYF. The CDR3 nucleotides read TGTGCCAGCAGCTTTCAGCGTCTGAGCTACGAGCAGTACTTC.

This clonotype was observed a handful of times. The V call is TRBV12-3 or TRBV12-4, the J call TRBJ2-1; 8 bases agree with TRBD2. The trim removed 7 bases at V and 7 bases at J, leaving 12 bases unmatched. This CDR3 spans 15 amino acids. CDR3 in amino acids: CASIVSGGARNEQFF. In DNA, the CDR3 is TGTGCCAGCATCGTATCGGGGGGGGCGCGGAATGAGCAGTTCTTC.

The chain uses TRBV7-3 and TRBJ2-1; 12 positions agree with TRBD2. The V gene end was trimmed by 5 bases and the J gene end by 7 bases; junction bases not matched to a gene: 6. There are 15 residues in the CDR3. CDR1 is SGHTA, CDR2 FQGTGA, per germline. CDR3 in DNA: TGTGCCAGCAGCGGAACTAGCGGGGGGCTGAATGAGCAGTTCTTC. This encodes CASSGTSGGLNEQFF.

This clonotype came up a few times. It may be a read error: a sequence one base away is much more abundant. The gene calls are TRBV5-8 and TRBJ2-3; TRBD2 is a possible D gene (6 bases). V lost 2 bases and J 1 base, leaving 8 bases between the germline ends. This CDR3 spans 14 amino acids. From germline, CDR1 is SGHTS and CDR2 YDEGEE. The CDR3 here is CASSFWGGTDTQYF. For the CDR3, the DNA is TGTGCCAGCAGCTTCTGGGGGGGCACAGATACGCAGTATTTT.

The genes are TRBV10-2 and TRBJ1-1; D is unclear. Germline CDR1 and CDR2: WSHSY and SAAADI. The CDR3 is 10 residues long. V was trimmed by 8 bases and J by 6 bases, leaving 7 bases between them. CDR3 nucleotide sequence: TGCGCCAGCGGGGTCCCTGAAGCTTTCTTT. Residues: CASGVPEAFF.

This clonotype turned up a few times. The gene calls are TRBV2 and TRBJ2-7; tentatively, D is TRBD1 or TRBD2 (5 bases each). V was trimmed by 3 bases and J by 7 bases, leaving 10 bases between them. CDR1 and CDR2 (germline): SNHLY, FYNNEI. The CDR3 length is 12 residues. The CDR3 reads CASSERGREQYV. DNA for the CDR3: TGTGCCAGCAGTGAGAGGGGTCGAGAGCAGTACGTC.

The chain is built from TRBV20-1 and TRBJ1-1; 8 bases match TRBD1. CDR1 and CDR2 (germline): DFQATT, SNEGSKA (reference sequence). The CDR3 has 15 amino acids. The junction had 8 bases not matched to a gene; V was cut back by 3 bases and J by 2 bases. The CDR3, as DNA: TGCAGTGCTAGCATCCCAGGGGGCGGTAACACTGAAGCTTTCTTT. The encoded protein is CSASIPGGGNTEAFF.

This clonotype showed up many times. J is TRBJ2-7 and V is TRBV7-7; TRBD1 or TRBD2 may be the D gene (5 bases each). CDR1 is SSHAT, CDR2 FNYEAQ, per germline (reference sequence). V gave up 1 base and J gave up 3 bases, with 13 bases separating them. The CDR3 has 15 amino acids. The CDR3 sequence is CASSLEVGVSYEQYF. The CDR3, as DNA: TGTGCCAGCAGCTTAGAAGTGGGGGTAAGCTACGAGCAGTACTTC.

The genes are TRBV9 and TRBJ2-5; D gene unclear. The V end lost 3 bases, the J end lost 1 base, and 16 bases lay between the germline ends. This CDR3 has 16 residues. Germline V gene sequence: CDR1 SGDLS, CDR2 YYNGEE. The CDR3 here is CASSATPIIRQETQYF. CDR3 sequence (DNA): TGTGCCAGCAGCGCGACCCCAATTATACGCCAAGAGACCCAGTACTTC.

Notes on this clonotype: One junction end does not reproduce the germline sequence, and a read error may be involved. V and J are TRBV7-2 and TRBJ2-5; a weak D match, TRBD2 (5 bases). The CDR3 is made up of 11 amino acids. Germline V lookup: CDR1 SGHTA, CDR2 FQGNSA. CDR3 residues: CASSSGRARAF. The CDR3 DNA is TGTGCCAGCAGCTCCGGGCGGGCACGGGCCTTC. Together with reference TRBV7-2 and TRBJ2-5, the CDR3 gives the full variable domain: GAGVSQSPSNKVTEKGKDVELRCDPISGHTALYWYRQSLGQGLEFLIYFQGNSAPDKSGLPSDRFSAERTGGSVSTLTIQRTQQEDSAVYLCASSSGRARAFGPGTRLLVL.

This chain links TRBV11-2 with TRBJ2-1; no clear D gene. V lost 1 base, J lost 7 bases, and 8 bases lay in between. Looked up from germline, CDR1 is SGHAT and CDR2 is FQNNGV. The CDR3 totals 13 residues. In DNA, the CDR3 is TGTGCCAGCAGCTTAGGGAGTCCAAATGAGCAGTTCTTC. This gives the protein CASSLGSPNEQFF.

This clonotype was counted many times. A much larger clonotype is one base distant, so this may be a read error. The rearrangement joins TRBV12-3 or TRBV12-4 to TRBJ2-3; 7 bases fit TRBD2. The closer fit of TRBJ2-5 to the DNA end suggests the J call may be wrong. The CDR3 length is 11 residues. CDR3 in DNA: TGTGCCAGCAGTCCGGGGGGGACCCAGTACTTC. Protein: CASSPGGTQYF.

This clonotype came up many times. This sequence joins TRBV6-5 and TRBJ2-3; 8 nucleotides align to TRBD1. The length of the CDR3 is 15 residues. Germline V CDR1 and CDR2: MNHEY, SVGAGI. V dropped 2 bases and J dropped 6; count of bases not matched to a gene: 7. The CDR3 DNA sequence: TGTGCCAGCAGTTACGTCGCAGGGGGCGGTGATACGCAGTATTTT. It yields the protein CASSYVAGGGDTQYF.

The chain is built from TRBV25-1 and TRBJ2-5; a possible D gene is TRBD1 (6 bases). With 4 bases removed from V and 5 bases from J, the gap between germline ends came to 14 bases. There are 14 residues in the CDR3. CDR1 is MGHDK, CDR2 SYGVNS, per germline. The CDR3 protein is CASSAHREMETQYF. In nucleotides, the CDR3 is TGTGCCAGCAGTGCCCACAGGGAAATGGAGACCCAGTACTTC.

This chain connects TRBV7-2 to TRBJ1-5, with D hard to call. The V end was cut by 3 bases, the J end by 2 bases, with 5 bases between. Germline values: CDR1 SGHTA, CDR2 FQGNSA. The CDR3 sequence is 13 residues long. The chain's CDR3 is CASSFRRNQPQHF. The DNA for the CDR3 is TGTGCCAGCAGCTTCCGGCGCAATCAGCCCCAGCATTTT.

The chain is built from TRBV7-2 and TRBJ1-4, with D unresolved. CDR1 is SGHTA, CDR2 FQGNSA, per germline. Trimming took off 6 bases at V and 3 bases at J, with 14 bases between the two ends. The length of the CDR3 is 15 residues. The CDR3 spells CASSPGRSPNEKLFF. The CDR3 DNA follows: TGTGCCAGCAGTCCCGGACGGAGCCCTAATGAAAAACTGTTTTTT.

The table lists this clonotype with a few counts. The chain uses TRBV20-1 and TRBJ2-7; 7 bases are shared with TRBD1. Germline-derived CDR1 and CDR2 are DFQATT and SNEGSKA (reference sequence). The CDR3 contains 12 residues. The J segment lost 3 bases and the V segment lost 6 bases, leaving 5 bases of the junction unmatched. CDR3 sequence reads: CSAWDSVYEQYV. In DNA form, the CDR3 reads TGCAGTGCCTGGGACAGCGTCTACGAGCAGTACGTC.

The table lists this clonotype with many counts. The V gene is TRBV4-1, the J gene TRBJ1-2; a possible D gene is TRBD1 (6 bases). Germline V gene lookup returns CDR1 MGHRA and CDR2 YSYEKL. The CDR3 length is 14 residues. The ends were cut back, 4 bases at V and 3 bases at J, with 12 bases in the middle. The CDR3: CASSLWTVDYGYTF. Written as DNA, the CDR3 is TGCGCCAGCAGCCTTTGGACAGTGGACTATGGCTACACCTTC.

This clonotype was counted many times. The chain is built from TRBV29-1 and TRBJ2-1; 8 bases line up with TRBD1. In germline, CDR1 is SQVTM, CDR2 ANQGSEA. The CDR3 runs 16 residues. Trimming took 7 bases from V and 4 from J; bases not matched to a gene: 15. In nucleotides, the CDR3 is TGCAGCGCCAACCCGCCGGTTGACAGGGGATACAATGAGCAGTTCTTC. It is translated as CSANPPVDRGYNEQFF.

This sequence joins TRBV12-3 or TRBV12-4 and TRBJ2-3; no clear D. This CDR3 has 13 amino acids. Trimming shortened V by 1 base and J by 4 bases, and 6 bases separated the two germline ends. CDR3 DNA: TGTGCCAGCAGTTTAGTTGGGTCAGATACGCAGTATTTT. It encodes CASSLVGSDTQYF.

This clonotype was seen ten or more times. This chain uses TRBV5-1 with TRBJ2-2; 7 nucleotides align to TRBD1. Germline assignment: CDR1 SGHRS and CDR2 YFSETQ. Losses at the gene ends were 4 bases for V and 2 bases for J; bases not matched to a gene: 14. The CDR3 is made up of 18 amino acids. This CDR3 reads CASSPRQGNISNTGELFF. Here the CDR3 DNA reads TGCGCCAGCAGCCCCAGACAGGGCAACATTTCCAACACCGGGGAGCTGTTTTTT.